This T cell receptor beta chain was captured in a study of OX40 agonist ivuxolimab in advanced cancers. Study-wide context: Earlier anti-PD-1, anti-PD-L1 or anti-CTLA-4 therapy was permitted; about 44% had received some. Study outcomes and limitations: CD4+ and CD8+ blood T cells expanded clonally by week 6 at 0.1 to 3.0 mg/kg.

Germline V gives CDR1 MNHNS, CDR2 SASEGT. Trimming stripped 2 bases from V and 6 bases from J, with 8 bases between. This CDR3 region has 13 residues. Comments on this clone: The antigen is not known.

Exclusion of a patient followed from autoimmune disease history or systemic immunosuppression. Peripheral blood came from all dose cohorts at three timepoints. Some clones are missing from TCRdb's copy, which holds only in-frame ones; the method was immunoSEQ multiplex PCR. The table lists 60,000 to 70,000 clones, 85% to 95% of them singletons, with approximately 11% in the top ten. The source is an adult with an advanced solid tumor such as melanoma, head and neck, liver or kidney cancer. The chain links TRBV6-1 to TRBJ1-5, with no clear D. The sequencing here drew on CD4+ or CD8+ T cells sorted from blood, taken in a trial of the OX40 agonist ivuxolimab. This CDR3 is CASSEYGSQPQHF. The CDR3 nucleotides are TGTGCCAGCAGTGAATATGGGAGTCAGCCCCAGCATTTT.